Shown below are 4 T cell receptor beta chains from a single sample sequenced in a study of blood T cells in healthy people across ages (dated by TCRdb to 2014 to 2015). The library relied on 5' RACE. The listed sequencing device is Illumina HiSeq 2500. A second roughly 6 to 12 cycle PCR used a sample-barcoded 5' primer and a J-beta primer mix. TCRdb passed the public sequencing reads through fastp at Q25 and MiXCR, retaining productive beta sequences. One record per CDR3 amino acid sequence lists the most common genes and DNA. The sample table contains around 600,000 distinct CDR3 sequences; only one count was recorded for about 45% of them. The top ten clonotypes cover roughly 25% of the sample. Input material: blood. The receptors originated from a man older than 75 in good health.

This clonotype was counted only a few times. CDR3 residues: CASSHAGTDYEQYF. The CDR3 DNA sequence: TGTGCCAGCAGCCATGCCGGGACAGACTACGAGCAGTACTTC. V usage is TRBV4-2 and J usage is TRBJ2-7, with TRBD1 matching over 7 bases. The germline CDR1 and CDR2 sequences are LGHNA and YNFKEQ. This CDR3 contains 14 residues. V lost 3 bases, J lost 3 bases, and 5 bases stayed unmatched.

This clonotype has at least ten counts. The chain couples TRBV20-1 to TRBJ2-1, with 11 bases that match TRBD2. With 6 bases clipped from V and 7 bases from J, the junction kept 8 bases outside the gene matches. The germline gives CDR1 DFQATT, CDR2 SNEGSKA (reference sequence). This CDR3 has 14 residues. CDR3 sequence: CSAKRLAGWNEQFF. The CDR3 bases are TGCAGTGCGAAGAGACTAGCGGGGTGGAATGAGCAGTTCTTC.

The genes are TRBV5-1 and TRBJ2-1, with 10 positions matching TRBD1. CDR3 size: 14 residues. V dropped 6 bases and J dropped 8; count of bases not matched to a gene: 8. Germline assignment: CDR1 SGHRS and CDR2 YFSETQ. The CDR3 spells CASKWTGGVDEQFF. The DNA for the CDR3 is TGCGCCAGCAAGTGGACAGGGGGTGTGGATGAGCAGTTCTTC.

The chain employs TRBV7-2 and TRBJ2-5; 11 nucleotides line up with TRBD2. With the DNA end fitting TRBJ2-7 better, the J assignment may be wrong. Germline CDR1 and CDR2: SGHTA and FQGNSA. There are 14 residues in the CDR3. The CDR3 DNA sequence: TGTGCCAGCAGCCAGGAGACTAGCGGGAACGAGCAGTACTTC. Protein product: CASSQETSGNEQYF.